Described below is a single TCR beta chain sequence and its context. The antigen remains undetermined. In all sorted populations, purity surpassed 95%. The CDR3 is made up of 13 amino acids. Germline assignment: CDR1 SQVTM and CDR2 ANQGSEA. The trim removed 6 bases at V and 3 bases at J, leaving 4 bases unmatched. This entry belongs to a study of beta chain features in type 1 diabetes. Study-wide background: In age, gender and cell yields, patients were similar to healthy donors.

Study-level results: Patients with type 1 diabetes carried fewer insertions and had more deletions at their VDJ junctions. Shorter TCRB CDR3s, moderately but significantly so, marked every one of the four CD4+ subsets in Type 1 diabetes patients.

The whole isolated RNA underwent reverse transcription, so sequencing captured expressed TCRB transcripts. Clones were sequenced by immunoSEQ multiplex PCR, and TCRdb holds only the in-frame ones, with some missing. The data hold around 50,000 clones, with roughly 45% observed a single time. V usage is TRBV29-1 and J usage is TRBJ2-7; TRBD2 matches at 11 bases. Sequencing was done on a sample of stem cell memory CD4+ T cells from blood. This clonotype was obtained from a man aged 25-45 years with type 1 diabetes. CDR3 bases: TGCAGCGTAACCGGGACTAGCGGCTACGAGCAGTACTTC. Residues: CSVTGTSGYEQYF.